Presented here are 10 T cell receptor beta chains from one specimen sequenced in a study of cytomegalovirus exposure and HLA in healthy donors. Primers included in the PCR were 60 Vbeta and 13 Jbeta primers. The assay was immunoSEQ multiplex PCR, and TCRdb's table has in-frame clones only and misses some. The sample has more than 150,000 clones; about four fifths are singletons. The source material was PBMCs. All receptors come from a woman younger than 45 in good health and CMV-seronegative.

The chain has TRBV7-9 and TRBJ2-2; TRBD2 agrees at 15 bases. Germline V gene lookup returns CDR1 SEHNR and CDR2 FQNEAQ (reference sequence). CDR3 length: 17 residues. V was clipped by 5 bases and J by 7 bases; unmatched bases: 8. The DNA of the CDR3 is TGTGCCAGCAGCGGAACGGGACTAGCGGGGGGTATCGGGGAGCTGTTTTTT. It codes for CASSGTGLAGGIGELFF.

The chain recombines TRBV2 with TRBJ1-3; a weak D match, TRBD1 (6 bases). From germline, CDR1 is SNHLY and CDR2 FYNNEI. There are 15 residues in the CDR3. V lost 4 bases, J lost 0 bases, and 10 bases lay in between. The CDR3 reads CASSVTRGSGNTIYF. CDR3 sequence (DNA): TGTGCCAGCAGTGTTACCAGGGGCTCTGGAAACACCATATATTTT.

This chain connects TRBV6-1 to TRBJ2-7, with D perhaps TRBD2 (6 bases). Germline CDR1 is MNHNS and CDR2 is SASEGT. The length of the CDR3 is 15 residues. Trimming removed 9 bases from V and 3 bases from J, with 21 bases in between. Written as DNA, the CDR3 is TGTGCCAGTCGTCGCGGGGCCTCAGATGTCTACGAGCAGTACTTC. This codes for CASRRGASDVYEQYF.

CDR3: CASSQGQTGGYEQYF. For the CDR3, the DNA is TGCGCCAGCAGCCAAGGACAGACAGGGGGCTACGAGCAGTACTTC. The rearrangement links TRBV4-3 to TRBJ2-7; TRBD1 agrees at 9 bases. Trimming cost V 1 base and J 3 bases; bases outside gene matches: 4. Looked up from germline, CDR1 is LGHNA and CDR2 is YSLEER. The CDR3 loop spans 15 amino acids.

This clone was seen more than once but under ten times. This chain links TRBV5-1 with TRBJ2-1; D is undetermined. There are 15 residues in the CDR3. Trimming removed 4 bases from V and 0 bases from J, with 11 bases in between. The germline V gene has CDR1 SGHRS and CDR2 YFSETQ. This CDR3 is CASSETGISYNEQFF. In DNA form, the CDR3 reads TGCGCCAGCAGCGAGACTGGTATCTCCTACAATGAGCAGTTCTTC.

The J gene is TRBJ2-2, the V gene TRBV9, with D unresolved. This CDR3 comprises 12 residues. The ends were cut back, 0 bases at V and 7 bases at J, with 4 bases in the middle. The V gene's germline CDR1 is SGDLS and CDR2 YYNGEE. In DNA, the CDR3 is TGTGCCAGCAGCGTAGCAGACGGGGAGCTGTTTTTT. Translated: CASSVADGELFF.

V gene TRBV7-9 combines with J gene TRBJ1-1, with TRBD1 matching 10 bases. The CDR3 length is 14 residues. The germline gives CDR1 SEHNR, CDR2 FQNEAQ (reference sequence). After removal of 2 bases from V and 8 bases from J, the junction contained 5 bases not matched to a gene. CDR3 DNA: TGTGCCAGCAGCTTAAGCTGGACAGGGGGGGAAGCTTTCTTT. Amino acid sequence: CASSLSWTGGEAFF.

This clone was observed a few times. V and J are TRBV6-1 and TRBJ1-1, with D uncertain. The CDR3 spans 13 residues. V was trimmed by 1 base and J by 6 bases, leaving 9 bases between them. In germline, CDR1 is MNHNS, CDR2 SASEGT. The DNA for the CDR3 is TGTGCCAGCAGTGAAGTTACAGTTTCTGAAGCTTTCTTT. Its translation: CASSEVTVSEAFF.

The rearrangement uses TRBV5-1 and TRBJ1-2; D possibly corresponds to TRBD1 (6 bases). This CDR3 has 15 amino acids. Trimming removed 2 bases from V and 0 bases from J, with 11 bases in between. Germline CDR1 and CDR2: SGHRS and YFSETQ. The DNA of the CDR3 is TGCGCCAGCAGCTTTCAGGACAGCGCTAACTATGGCTACACCTTC. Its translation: CASSFQDSANYGYTF.

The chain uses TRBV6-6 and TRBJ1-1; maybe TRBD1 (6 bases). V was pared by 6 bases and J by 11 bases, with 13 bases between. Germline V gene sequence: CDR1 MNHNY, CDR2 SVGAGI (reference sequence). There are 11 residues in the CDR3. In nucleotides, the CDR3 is TGTGCCAGCAGCAGCGGGGGCGGCGCTTTCTTT. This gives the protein CASSSGGGAFF.